The 9 T cell receptor beta chains listed next were all sequenced from one sample in a study of CD8 T cells in ankylosing spondylitis. MiXCR, run by TCRdb on the 5' RACE reads, gives a single entry per CDR3 protein. The profile shows some 350,000 distinct CDR3 sequences, 14% to 15% of them singletons. The sample taken for sequencing was blood, either unsorted or a sorted T cell fraction (not recorded which). Receptors originate from a male donor with ankylosing spondylitis or in good health (not recorded which).

The chain combines TRBV5-1 with TRBJ1-4; D remains unclear. CDR1 is SGHRS, CDR2 YFSETQ, per germline. The CDR3 has 15 amino acids. V was cut by 4 bases and J by 1 base, with 11 bases left in between. The CDR3 region is CASSPGSGTNEKLFF. The CDR3 nucleotides read TGCGCCAGCAGCCCTGGGAGTGGAACTAATGAAAAACTGTTTTTT.

The rearrangement uses TRBV4-1 and TRBJ2-7; D unclear. The V and J ends lost 0 bases and 0 bases respectively, with 12 bases between them. This CDR3 comprises 16 residues. Germline V gene lookup returns CDR1 MGHRA and CDR2 YSYEKL. The CDR3 region has the DNA TGCGCCAGCAGCCAAGACGTAATTGCGGTCTCCTACGAGCAGTACTTC. It translates to CASSQDVIAVSYEQYF.

This clonotype appeared a few times. This rearrangement joins TRBV10-3 to TRBJ2-7, with D perhaps matching TRBD1 (6 bases). This CDR3 spans 18 amino acids. Germline CDR1 ENHRY, CDR2 SYGVKD. V was pared by 4 bases and J by 2 bases, with 24 bases between. The CDR3 coding sequence is TGTGCCATCAGTGGGGCTTCTTGGCAGGGGAAGAAAACCTACGAGCAGTACTTC. Protein product: CAISGASWQGKKTYEQYF.

V gene TRBV20-1 combines with J gene TRBJ2-7; TRBD2 agrees at 13 bases. The J segment lost 6 bases and the V segment lost 1 base, leaving 6 bases of the junction unmatched. Germline values: CDR1 DFQATT, CDR2 SNEGSKA (reference sequence). This CDR3 is built from 15 residues. The CDR3 sequence: CSARGGGLAGTEQYF. The CDR3 DNA follows: TGCAGTGCTAGAGGGGGGGGACTAGCGGGAACCGAGCAGTACTTC.

The chain uses TRBV27 and TRBJ1-2; D is unclear. Germline CDR1 MNHEY, CDR2 SMNVEV (reference sequence). The V end lost 4 bases, the J end lost 2 bases, and 11 bases lay between the germline ends. The CDR3 has 14 residues. This CDR3 is CASSSRGLNYGYTF. The CDR3 DNA is TGTGCCAGCAGTTCTCGAGGGCTAAACTATGGCTACACCTTC.

The sample holds a few counts of this clonotype. The chain recombines TRBV5-6 with TRBJ1-1; D unclear. CDR1 is SGHDT, CDR2 YYEEEE, per germline. V was pared by 2 bases and J by 4 bases, with 9 bases between. This CDR3 is built from 13 residues. CDR3 amino acids: CASSFAPGTEAFF. CDR3 nucleotides: TGTGCCAGCAGCTTTGCACCTGGCACTGAAGCTTTCTTT.

This clonotype was counted at least ten times. The chain combines TRBV4-2 with TRBJ1-2, with unresolved D. Looked up from germline, CDR1 is LGHNA and CDR2 is YNFKEQ. V lost 2 bases to trimming and J lost 5 bases, with 15 bases between them. The CDR3 consists of 15 residues. The CDR3 DNA reads as TGTGCCAGCAGCCAACCCGGAAGCGAACTTTATGGCTACACCTTC. It specifies CASSQPGSELYGYTF.

This clonotype was detected many times. The chain joins TRBV5-1 to TRBJ2-7, with TRBD1 identical over 7 bases. Germline V CDR1 and CDR2: SGHRS, YFSETQ. The CDR3 has 15 residues. Trimming cost V 4 bases and J 2 bases; bases outside gene matches: 9. This CDR3 is CASSEARQGAYEQYF. As DNA, the CDR3 is TGCGCCAGCAGCGAAGCAAGACAGGGAGCCTACGAGCAGTACTTC.

Here the CDR3 DNA reads TGTGCCAGCAGTGCGGGACAGACTAATCAGCCCCAGCATTTT. Encoded protein: CASSAGQTNQPQHF. This chain connects TRBV2 to TRBJ1-5; TRBD1 matches at 7 bases. The V gene end was trimmed by 4 bases and the J gene end by 4 bases; junction bases not matched to a gene: 4. From germline, CDR1 is SNHLY and CDR2 FYNNEI. This CDR3 has 14 amino acids.